This is a list of T cell receptor beta chains from one sample in a study of circulating CD8 cells and anti-PD-1 response in melanoma. MiXCR, run by TCRdb on the reads, gives a single entry per CDR3 protein. The data hold around 540 distinct CDR3 sequences, with about 7.5% observed a single time. This specimen was CD8+ T cells from PBMCs, taken at baseline or after one month of anti-PD-1 therapy (not recorded which). The source is a human donor with melanoma. Each CDR3 is given with its conserved first and last residue. Each record gives: J gene, D gene, clone size, V gene, CDR3 length, CDR3 protein, CDR3 DNA. D genes are given only for firm matches. Expanded clones get a size class; other rows say once, few or many, or leave the size out.

J gene: TRBJ2-5; D gene: -; clone size: large; V gene: TRBV5-1; CDR3 length: 13; CDR3 protein: CASSSPQEETQYF; CDR3 DNA: TGCGCCAGCAGCTCCCCCCAAGAAGAGACCCAGTACTTC
J gene: TRBJ2-2; D gene: TRBD2; clone size: large; V gene: TRBV29-1; CDR3 length: 14; CDR3 protein: CSVTSGRGTGELFF; CDR3 DNA: TGCAGCGTCACTAGCGGGAGGGGCACCGGGGAGCTGTTTTTT
J gene: TRBJ2-5; D gene: -; clone size: large; V gene: TRBV28; CDR3 length: 16; CDR3 protein: CASSLSLGGIQETQYF; CDR3 DNA: TGTGCCAGCAGTTTAAGCTTAGGGGGGATCCAAGAGACCCAGTACTTC
J gene: TRBJ2-2; D gene: TRBD2; clone size: -; V gene: TRBV7-9; CDR3 length: 17; CDR3 protein: CASSLASGIRNTRELFF; CDR3 DNA: TGTGCCAGCAGCTTGGCTAGCGGGATAAGAAACACCAGGGAGCTGTTTTTT
J gene: TRBJ2-1; D gene: TRBD2; clone size: large; V gene: TRBV20-1; CDR3 length: 16; CDR3 protein: CSASQRKSGRLNEQFF; CDR3 DNA: TGCAGTGCCTCACAGCGTAAGAGCGGGAGACTCAATGAGCAGTTCTTC
J gene: TRBJ2-3; D gene: TRBD2; clone size: medium-sized; V gene: TRBV28; CDR3 length: 14; CDR3 protein: CASSFLAGTDTQYF; CDR3 DNA: TGTGCCAGCAGTTTCCTAGCGGGGACAGATACGCAGTATTTT
J gene: TRBJ2-1; D gene: TRBD1; clone size: large; V gene: TRBV25-1; CDR3 length: 13; CDR3 protein: CASSDTGVNEQFF; CDR3 DNA: TGTGCCAGCAGTGATACAGGGGTCAATGAGCAGTTCTTC
J gene: TRBJ2-7; D gene: -; clone size: -; V gene: TRBV28; CDR3 length: 15; CDR3 protein: CASSFLGSPSYEQYF; CDR3 DNA: TGTGCCAGCAGTTTTCTGGGGTCTCCCTCCTACGAGCAGTACTTC
J gene: TRBJ1-5; D gene: -; clone size: large; V gene: TRBV20-1; CDR3 length: 17; CDR3 protein: CSARPWGDLDSNQPQHF; CDR3 DNA: TGCAGTGCTAGACCCTGGGGCGATTTGGATAGCAATCAGCCCCAGCATTTT
J gene: TRBJ2-7; D gene: -; clone size: medium-sized; V gene: TRBV28; CDR3 length: 15; CDR3 protein: CASSLRGTQSYEQYF; CDR3 DNA: TGTGCCAGCAGTTTACGGGGGACCCAGTCCTACGAGCAGTACTTC
J gene: TRBJ2-6; D gene: -; clone size: large; V gene: TRBV27; CDR3 length: 15; CDR3 protein: CASSLSLSGANVLTF; CDR3 DNA: TGTGCCAGCAGTTTATCCCTCTCTGGGGCCAACGTCCTGACTTTC
J gene: TRBJ2-3; D gene: TRBD2; clone size: medium-sized; V gene: TRBV7-2; CDR3 length: 15; CDR3 protein: CASSLWEGSTDTQYF; CDR3 DNA: TGTGCCAGCAGCTTGTGGGAGGGGAGCACAGATACGCAGTATTTT
J gene: TRBJ1-2; D gene: -; clone size: medium-sized; V gene: TRBV19; CDR3 length: 10; CDR3 protein: CASAGEGYTF; CDR3 DNA: TGTGCCAGTGCAGGGGAAGGCTACACCTTC
J gene: TRBJ1-2; D gene: -; clone size: large; V gene: TRBV25-1; CDR3 length: 16; CDR3 protein: CASSELGREQNYGYTF; CDR3 DNA: TGTGCCAGCAGTGAATTAGGTCGGGAACAGAACTATGGCTACACCTTC
J gene: TRBJ2-7; D gene: -; clone size: large; V gene: TRBV13; CDR3 length: 14; CDR3 protein: CASRDSESSYEQYF; CDR3 DNA: TGTGCCAGCAGAGATTCCGAGAGCTCCTACGAGCAGTACTTC
J gene: TRBJ2-3; D gene: TRBD2; clone size: few; V gene: TRBV20-1; CDR3 length: 18; CDR3 protein: CSASRLKGTSGSPDTQYF; CDR3 DNA: TGCAGTGCCTCCCGCCTAAAGGGGACTAGCGGGAGTCCAGATACGCAGTATTTT
J gene: TRBJ2-7; D gene: -; clone size: medium-sized; V gene: TRBV27; CDR3 length: 13; CDR3 protein: CASSLSTGDAQYF; CDR3 DNA: TGTGCCAGCAGTTTATCGACCGGGGACGCCCAGTACTTC
J gene: TRBJ2-7; D gene: -; clone size: large; V gene: TRBV14; CDR3 length: 15; CDR3 protein: CASSQDWPTGNEQYF; CDR3 DNA: TGTGCCAGCAGCCAAGATTGGCCGACCGGGAACGAGCAGTACTTC
J gene: TRBJ2-5; D gene: -; clone size: medium-sized; V gene: TRBV27; CDR3 length: 14; CDR3 protein: CASSLGVLQETQYF; CDR3 DNA: TGTGCCAGCAGTTTGGGTGTACTCCAAGAGACCCAGTACTTC
J gene: TRBJ1-5; D gene: -; clone size: large; V gene: TRBV2; CDR3 length: 16; CDR3 protein: CASSVTSREYNQPQHF; CDR3 DNA: TGTGCCAGCAGTGTTACGTCCAGGGAATACAATCAGCCCCAGCATTTT
J gene: TRBJ2-7; D gene: TRBD1; clone size: few; V gene: TRBV19; CDR3 length: 15; CDR3 protein: CASSIRDRGSYEQYF; CDR3 DNA: TGTGCCAGTAGTATCCGGGACAGGGGATCCTACGAGCAGTACTTC
J gene: TRBJ1-2; D gene: TRBD1; clone size: -; V gene: TRBV19; CDR3 length: 15; CDR3 protein: CASSIQTGWNYGYTF; CDR3 DNA: TGTGCCAGTAGTATACAGACAGGGTGGAACTATGGCTACACCTTC
J gene: TRBJ2-5; D gene: -; clone size: few; V gene: TRBV29-1; CDR3 length: 17; CDR3 protein: CSATRLVLHGRSETQYF; CDR3 DNA: TGCAGCGCCACAAGGCTAGTGCTGCACGGGAGAAGTGAGACCCAGTACTTC
J gene: TRBJ2-3; D gene: TRBD1; clone size: -; V gene: TRBV19; CDR3 length: 15; CDR3 protein: CASSPTDRGPDTQYF; CDR3 DNA: TGTGCCAGTAGTCCCACGGACAGGGGACCAGATACGCAGTATTTT
J gene: TRBJ2-5; D gene: -; clone size: medium-sized; V gene: TRBV7-7; CDR3 length: 15; CDR3 protein: CASSSTEGVQETQYF; CDR3 DNA: TGTGCTAGCAGCTCAACAGAAGGGGTTCAGGAGACCCAGTACTTC
J gene: TRBJ1-2; D gene: -; clone size: large; V gene: TRBV19; CDR3 length: 15; CDR3 protein: CASTQADRPNYGYTF; CDR3 DNA: TGTGCCAGTACTCAAGCGGACAGACCCAACTATGGCTACACCTTC
J gene: TRBJ2-5; D gene: -; clone size: large; V gene: TRBV18; CDR3 length: 13; CDR3 protein: CASSPIAGETQYF; CDR3 DNA: TGTGCCAGCTCACCCATTGCTGGGGAGACCCAGTACTTC
J gene: TRBJ2-3; D gene: TRBD2; clone size: medium-sized; V gene: TRBV9; CDR3 length: 14; CDR3 protein: CASSVSGGLDTQYF; CDR3 DNA: TGTGCCAGCAGCGTTAGCGGGGGGTTGGATACGCAGTATTTT
J gene: TRBJ2-7; D gene: -; clone size: large; V gene: TRBV14; CDR3 length: 12; CDR3 protein: CASSPANYEQYF; CDR3 DNA: TGTGCCAGCAGCCCGGCGAACTACGAGCAGTACTTC
J gene: TRBJ2-7; D gene: -; clone size: large; V gene: TRBV19; CDR3 length: 13; CDR3 protein: CASSLQTFYEQYF; CDR3 DNA: TGTGCCAGTAGTCTGCAGACTTTCTACGAGCAGTACTTC
J gene: TRBJ2-4; D gene: TRBD1; clone size: medium-sized; V gene: TRBV28; CDR3 length: 14; CDR3 protein: CASSLGQGKNIQYF; CDR3 DNA: TGTGCCAGCAGTTTAGGACAGGGGAAAAACATTCAGTACTTC
J gene: TRBJ2-1; D gene: -; clone size: medium-sized; V gene: TRBV19; CDR3 length: 14; CDR3 protein: CASSIGQGYNEQFF; CDR3 DNA: TGTGCCAGTAGTATCGGGCAGGGGTACAATGAGCAGTTCTTC
J gene: TRBJ1-1; D gene: -; clone size: large; V gene: TRBV19; CDR3 length: 13; CDR3 protein: CASTRGMNTEAFF; CDR3 DNA: TGTGCCAGTACCCGGGGGATGAACACTGAAGCTTTCTTT
J gene: TRBJ2-7; D gene: TRBD1; clone size: large; V gene: TRBV24-1; CDR3 length: 15; CDR3 protein: CATSDPGTGLYEQYF; CDR3 DNA: TGTGCCACCAGTGATCCCGGGACAGGGCTCTACGAGCAGTACTTC
J gene: TRBJ1-2; D gene: TRBD1; clone size: large; V gene: TRBV18; CDR3 length: 14; CDR3 protein: CASSGDRGGDGYTF; CDR3 DNA: TGTGCCAGCTCAGGGGACAGGGGAGGCGATGGCTACACCTTC
J gene: TRBJ2-3; D gene: TRBD2; clone size: large; V gene: TRBV28; CDR3 length: 16; CDR3 protein: CASSLVSGRMADTQYF; CDR3 DNA: TGTGCCAGCAGTTTGGTGAGCGGGAGAATGGCAGATACGCAGTATTTT
J gene: TRBJ1-2; D gene: TRBD1; clone size: large; V gene: TRBV4-1; CDR3 length: 15; CDR3 protein: CASSQFLQGGYGYTF; CDR3 DNA: TGCGCCAGCAGCCAATTCTTGCAGGGGGGGTATGGCTACACCTTC
J gene: TRBJ2-7; D gene: TRBD2; clone size: large; V gene: TRBV4-2; CDR3 length: 16; CDR3 protein: CASSQEELAGSYEQYF; CDR3 DNA: TGTGCCAGCAGCCAAGAGGAATTAGCGGGCTCCTACGAGCAGTACTTC
J gene: TRBJ2-2; D gene: -; clone size: -; V gene: TRBV14; CDR3 length: 14; CDR3 protein: CASSFRQNTGELFF; CDR3 DNA: TGTGCCAGCAGCTTCCGACAAAACACCGGGGAGCTGTTTTTT